This T cell receptor (beta chain) was recovered during a study of vaccination effects on CD4 cells after COVID-19. Clones were sequenced by immunoSEQ multiplex PCR, and TCRdb holds only the in-frame ones, with some missing. This table holds about 45,000 clones, roughly 74% found once. With nine to eleven days of culture completed, CD4+ T cells were isolated. Regarding this clone: Its cognate antigen is unknown.

The length of the CDR3 is 16 residues. J gave up 4 bases and V 6 bases, and 12 bases lay outside the gene matches. Looked up from germline, CDR1 is LNHDA and CDR2 is SQIVND (reference sequence). The chain couples TRBV19 to TRBJ2-1; 7 nucleotides line up with TRBD2. Sample: CD4+ T cells from PBMCs cultured without peptide, taken before COVID-19 vaccination. The receptor was isolated from a human donor who had a prior SARS-CoV-2 infection. The CDR3 DNA reads TGTGCCAGTAGCCCAGGGCAGCGGGGCGTATACAATGAGCAGTTCTTC. Translation gives CASSPGQRGVYNEQFF.